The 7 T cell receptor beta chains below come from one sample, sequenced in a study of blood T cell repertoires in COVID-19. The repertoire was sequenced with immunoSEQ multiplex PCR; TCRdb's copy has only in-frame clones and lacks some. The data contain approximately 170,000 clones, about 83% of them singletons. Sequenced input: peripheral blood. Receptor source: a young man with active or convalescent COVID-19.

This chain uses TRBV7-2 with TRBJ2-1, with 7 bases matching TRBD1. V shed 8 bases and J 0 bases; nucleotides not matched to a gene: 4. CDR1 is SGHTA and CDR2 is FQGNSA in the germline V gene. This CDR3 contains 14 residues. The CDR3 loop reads CASSGTVSYNEQFF. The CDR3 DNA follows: TGTGCCAGCTCTGGGACAGTCTCCTACAATGAGCAGTTCTTC.

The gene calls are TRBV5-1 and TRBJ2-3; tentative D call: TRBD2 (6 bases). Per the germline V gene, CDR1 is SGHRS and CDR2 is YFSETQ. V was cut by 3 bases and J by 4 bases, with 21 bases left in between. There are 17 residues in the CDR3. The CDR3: CASSYARTGTSSDTQYF. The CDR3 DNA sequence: TGCGCCAGCAGCTATGCCCGAACCGGGACTTCATCAGATACGCAGTATTTT.

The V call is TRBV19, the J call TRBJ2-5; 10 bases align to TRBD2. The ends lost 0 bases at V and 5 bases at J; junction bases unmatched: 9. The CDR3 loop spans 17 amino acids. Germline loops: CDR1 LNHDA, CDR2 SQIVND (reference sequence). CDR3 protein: CASSIEGYSGRGETQYF. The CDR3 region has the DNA TGTGCCAGTAGTATAGAAGGATACAGCGGGAGGGGCGAGACCCAGTACTTC.

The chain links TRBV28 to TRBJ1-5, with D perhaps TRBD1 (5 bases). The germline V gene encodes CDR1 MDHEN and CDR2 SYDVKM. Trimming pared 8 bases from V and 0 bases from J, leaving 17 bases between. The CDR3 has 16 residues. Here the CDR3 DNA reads TGTGCCAGCTGGAGTTACAGGACATTTAGCAATCAGCCCCAGCATTTT. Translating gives CASWSYRTFSNQPQHF.

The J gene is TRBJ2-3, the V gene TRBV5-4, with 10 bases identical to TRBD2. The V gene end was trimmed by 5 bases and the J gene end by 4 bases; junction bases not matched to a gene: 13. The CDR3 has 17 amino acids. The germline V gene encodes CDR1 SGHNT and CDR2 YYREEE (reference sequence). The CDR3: CASRDPLAGGGADTQYF. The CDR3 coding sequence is TGTGCCAGCAGGGACCCATTAGCGGGAGGAGGCGCAGATACGCAGTATTTT.

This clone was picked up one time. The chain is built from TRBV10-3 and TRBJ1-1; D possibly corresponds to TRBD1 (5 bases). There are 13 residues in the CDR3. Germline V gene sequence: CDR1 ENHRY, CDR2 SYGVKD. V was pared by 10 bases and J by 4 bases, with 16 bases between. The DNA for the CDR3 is TGTGCCAGTGCACAGGCCTTGGGCACTGAAGCTTTCTTT. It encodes CASAQALGTEAFF.

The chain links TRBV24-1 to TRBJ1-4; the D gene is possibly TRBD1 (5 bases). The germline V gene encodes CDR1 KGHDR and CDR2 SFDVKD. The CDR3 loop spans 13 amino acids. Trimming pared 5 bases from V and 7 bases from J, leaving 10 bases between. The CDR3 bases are TGTGCCACCAGTGGGGGCGCGTTTGAAAAACTGTTTTTT. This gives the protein CATSGGAFEKLFF.